This entry features one TCR beta chain sequence. The CDR3 extends over 15 amino acids. Germline V lookup: CDR1 SEHNR, CDR2 FQNEAQ (reference sequence). V shed 5 bases and J 2 bases; nucleotides not matched to a gene: 6. These data come from a study of Ad26.COV2.S vaccination and SARS-CoV-2 variants. As to treatment: about 20 received Ad26.COV2.S at low or high dose, single or two shots; about 5 received placebo; per-sample allocation not given. All samples were drawn on day 63, counting from the first vaccine or placebo injection. The assay was immunoSEQ multiplex PCR, and TCRdb's table has in-frame clones only and misses some. The data hold 410,000 or so clones, with around nine tenths observed a single time.

The sequence was collected from a person aged 18-60 years who received the Ad26.COV2.S COVID-19 vaccine or a placebo. Sample: peripheral blood, taken in a trial of Ad26.COV2.S vaccine versus placebo. The rearrangement links TRBV7-9 to TRBJ2-5, with 9 bases fitting TRBD2. CDR3 nucleotide sequence: TGTGCCAGCAGCGCCGCTAGCGGGGTTCAAGAGACCCAGTACTTC. Its translation is CASSAASGVQETQYF.